Listed below are T cell receptor beta chains from one sample, sequenced in a study of cytomegalovirus exposure and HLA in healthy donors. The protocol was immunoSEQ multiplex PCR, while the TCRdb copy is restricted to in-frame clones and leaves out a portion. The profile shows under 150,000 clones, over 70% of them singletons. The source material was PBMCs. All receptors derive from an older woman in good health and CMV-seropositive. Both conserved end residues are part of each CDR3. The D gene is left open where the match is weak. Clone size is not always given. Where it is, it says once, few, many or a class for expanded clones.

D gene: NA
V gene: TRBV10-3
clone size: NA
J gene: TRBJ2-3
CDR3 protein: CAISSREQAADTQYF
CDR3 DNA: TGTGCCATCAGTTCTAGGGAGCAAGCGGCAGATACGCAGTATTTT

D gene: NA
V gene: TRBV7-3
clone size: few
J gene: TRBJ2-1
CDR3 protein: CASSPGVGGGEQFF
CDR3 DNA: TGTGCCAGCAGCCCAGGGGTGGGGGGGGGTGAGCAGTTCTTC

D gene: TRBD1
V gene: TRBV18
clone size: NA
J gene: TRBJ2-1
CDR3 protein: CASSPILQGTFSYNEQFF
CDR3 DNA: TGTGCCAGCTCACCCATCTTACAGGGGACCTTCTCCTACAATGAGCAGTTCTTC

D gene: TRBD2
V gene: TRBV5-1
clone size: NA
J gene: TRBJ2-3
CDR3 protein: CASSLATSGRYGTDTQYF
CDR3 DNA: TGCGCCAGCAGCTTGGCAACTAGCGGACGGTACGGTACAGATACGCAGTATTTT

D gene: TRBD1
V gene: TRBV27
clone size: NA
J gene: TRBJ1-1
CDR3 protein: CASSLGGQGVGEAFF
CDR3 DNA: TGTGCCAGCAGTTTGGGGGGACAGGGGGTCGGTGAAGCTTTCTTT

D gene: NA
V gene: TRBV19
clone size: NA
J gene: TRBJ2-2
CDR3 protein: CASGGTGFRGELFF
CDR3 DNA: TGTGCCAGTGGTGGTACAGGTTTCCGCGGGGAGCTGTTTTTT

D gene: TRBD2
V gene: TRBV6-5
clone size: NA
J gene: TRBJ2-3
CDR3 protein: CASGGGTSSTDTQYF
CDR3 DNA: TGTGCCAGCGGGGGGGGGACCTCTAGCACAGATACGCAGTATTTT

D gene: TRBD1
V gene: TRBV7-3
clone size: few
J gene: TRBJ1-1
CDR3 protein: CASSPPGQPPHRNTEAFF
CDR3 DNA: TGTGCCAGCAGCCCACCGGGACAGCCCCCCCATCGCAACACTGAAGCTTTCTTT

D gene: NA
V gene: TRBV11-2
clone size: NA
J gene: TRBJ1-1
CDR3 protein: CASSSSGQQNTEAFF
CDR3 DNA: TGTGCCAGCAGCTCATCAGGGCAACAGAACACTGAAGCTTTCTTT

D gene: TRBD1
V gene: TRBV7-9
clone size: NA
J gene: TRBJ1-5
CDR3 protein: CASSLAGTDNQPQHF
CDR3 DNA: TGTGCCAGCAGCTTAGCCGGGACAGACAATCAGCCCCAGCATTTT

D gene: TRBD1
V gene: TRBV2
clone size: NA
J gene: TRBJ1-5
CDR3 protein: CASSEGQGAWQPQHF
CDR3 DNA: TGTGCCAGCAGTGAAGGACAGGGGGCATGGCAGCCCCAGCATTTT

D gene: NA
V gene: TRBV7-8
clone size: NA
J gene: TRBJ2-7
CDR3 protein: CASSLATGGDYEQYF
CDR3 DNA: TGTGCCAGCAGCTTAGCGACAGGTGGGGACTACGAGCAGTACTTC

D gene: TRBD1
V gene: TRBV10-3
clone size: NA
J gene: TRBJ2-7
CDR3 protein: CAISAGTRQGAYEQYF
CDR3 DNA: TGTGCCATCAGTGCTGGAACGAGACAGGGGGCCTACGAGCAGTACTTC

D gene: NA
V gene: TRBV2
clone size: few
J gene: TRBJ2-5
CDR3 protein: CASSPNSGTWVDQYF
CDR3 DNA: TGTGCCAGCAGCCCGAACTCCGGGACATGGGTGGACCAGTACTTC

D gene: NA
V gene: TRBV9
clone size: NA
J gene: TRBJ1-2
CDR3 protein: CASSVGEAPLYGYTF
CDR3 DNA: TGTGCCAGCAGCGTAGGGGAGGCTCCACTATATGGCTACACCTTC

D gene: TRBD2
V gene: TRBV9
clone size: NA
J gene: TRBJ2-1
CDR3 protein: CASSEGTSGGAYNEQFF
CDR3 DNA: TGTGCCAGCAGCGAGGGGACTAGCGGGGGGGCCTACAATGAGCAGTTCTTC

D gene: NA
V gene: TRBV18
clone size: few
J gene: TRBJ1-2
CDR3 protein: CASSQSGRTLDYGYTF
CDR3 DNA: TGTGCCAGCTCACAGTCGGGAAGGACCCTGGACTATGGCTACACCTTC

D gene: NA
V gene: TRBV6-5
clone size: NA
J gene: TRBJ1-1
CDR3 protein: CASSSARLNGEAFF
CDR3 DNA: TGTGCCAGCAGTTCGGCCAGGCTTAACGGTGAAGCTTTCTTT

D gene: NA
V gene: TRBV29-1
clone size: NA
J gene: TRBJ1-2
CDR3 protein: CSVEGREGYGYTF
CDR3 DNA: TGCAGCGTTGAGGGCAGGGAAGGCTATGGCTACACCTTC

D gene: NA
V gene: TRBV18
clone size: NA
J gene: TRBJ1-1
CDR3 protein: CASSQGGDEAFF
CDR3 DNA: TGTGCCAGCTCACAGGGAGGGGACGAAGCTTTCTTT

D gene: NA
V gene: TRBV6-1
clone size: once
J gene: TRBJ1-5
CDR3 protein: CAGGGEYSNQPQHF
CDR3 DNA: TGTGCCGGGGGAGGGGAGTATAGCAATCAGCCCCAGCATTTT

D gene: TRBD1
V gene: TRBV5-1
clone size: NA
J gene: TRBJ2-3
CDR3 protein: CASSSQGSVDTQYF
CDR3 DNA: TGCGCCAGCAGCTCACAGGGGTCGGTAGATACGCAGTATTTT

D gene: TRBD2
V gene: TRBV9
clone size: NA
J gene: TRBJ2-1
CDR3 protein: CASSLEGSGGYYNEQFF
CDR3 DNA: TGTGCCAGCAGCTTAGAAGGGAGCGGGGGGTATTACAATGAGCAGTTCTTC

D gene: NA
V gene: TRBV6-5
clone size: once
J gene: TRBJ1-1
CDR3 protein: CASSYVKGGYTEAFF
CDR3 DNA: TGTGCCAGCAGTTACGTTAAGGGGGGGTACACTGAAGCTTTCTTT

D gene: NA
V gene: TRBV10-3
clone size: NA
J gene: TRBJ1-1
CDR3 protein: CAISESQGFTEAFF
CDR3 DNA: TGTGCCATCAGTGAGTCCCAGGGATTCACTGAAGCTTTCTTT

D gene: TRBD1
V gene: TRBV9
clone size: few
J gene: TRBJ2-6
CDR3 protein: CASSIGTGNSGANVLTF
CDR3 DNA: TGTGCCAGCAGCATCGGGACAGGGAACTCTGGGGCCAACGTCCTGACTTTC

D gene: TRBD1
V gene: TRBV9
clone size: NA
J gene: TRBJ2-3
CDR3 protein: CASSAQEGGYYTDTQYF
CDR3 DNA: TGTGCCAGCAGCGCCCAAGAAGGGGGCTATTACACAGATACGCAGTATTTT

D gene: NA
V gene: TRBV4-1
clone size: NA
J gene: TRBJ1-2
CDR3 protein: CASSQEAGYTF
CDR3 DNA: TGCGCCAGCAGCCAAGAAGCGGGCTACACCTTC

D gene: NA
V gene: TRBV7-8
clone size: NA
J gene: TRBJ2-5
CDR3 protein: CASSLAGQGFQETQYF
CDR3 DNA: TGTGCCAGCAGCTTAGCTGGGCAGGGCTTCCAAGAGACCCAGTACTTC

D gene: TRBD1
V gene: TRBV2
clone size: NA
J gene: TRBJ1-1
CDR3 protein: CASSADRGWTEAFF
CDR3 DNA: TGTGCCAGCAGTGCCGACAGGGGGTGGACTGAAGCTTTCTTT

D gene: NA
V gene: TRBV7-8
clone size: many
J gene: TRBJ1-1
CDR3 protein: CASSPLGEGKSAEAFF
CDR3 DNA: TGTGCCAGCAGCCCCTTGGGTGAGGGAAAGTCGGCTGAAGCTTTCTTT

D gene: TRBD1
V gene: TRBV4-1
clone size: few
J gene: TRBJ1-2
CDR3 protein: CASSQDWQGVYGYTF
CDR3 DNA: TGCGCCAGCAGCCAAGATTGGCAGGGGGTATATGGCTACACCTTC

D gene: NA
V gene: TRBV27
clone size: NA
J gene: TRBJ2-5
CDR3 protein: CASSREIGETQYF
CDR3 DNA: TGTGCCAGCAGTCGGGAAATCGGAGAGACCCAGTACTTC

D gene: TRBD2
V gene: TRBV27
clone size: once
J gene: TRBJ2-3
CDR3 protein: CASISRGADTQYF
CDR3 DNA: TGTGCCAGTATCTCCCGGGGGGCAGATACGCAGTATTTT

D gene: NA
V gene: TRBV25-1
clone size: NA
J gene: TRBJ2-3
CDR3 protein: CASSEGGAPDTQYF
CDR3 DNA: TGTGCCAGCAGTGAAGGGGGGGCCCCAGATACGCAGTATTTT

D gene: NA
V gene: TRBV7-9
clone size: NA
J gene: TRBJ2-5
CDR3 protein: CSSSDPRVQGLQETQYF
CDR3 DNA: TGTTCCAGCAGCGATCCCCGGGTCCAGGGGTTACAAGAGACCCAGTACTTC

D gene: NA
V gene: TRBV19
clone size: once
J gene: TRBJ2-6
CDR3 protein: CASSFQPRDWGSLANVLTF
CDR3 DNA: TGTGCCAGTAGTTTCCAACCCCGGGACTGGGGGTCTCTGGCCAACGTCCTGACTTTC

D gene: NA
V gene: TRBV27
clone size: NA
J gene: TRBJ1-2
CDR3 protein: CASSLSGGYGYTF
CDR3 DNA: TGTGCCAGCAGTTTATCAGGAGGGTATGGCTACACCTTC

D gene: TRBD1
V gene: TRBV5-1
clone size: NA
J gene: TRBJ1-2
CDR3 protein: CASRPRTGGSANYGYTF
CDR3 DNA: TGCGCCAGCAGACCTCGGACAGGGGGCTCGGCTAACTATGGCTACACCTTC

D gene: NA
V gene: TRBV19
clone size: NA
J gene: TRBJ1-4
CDR3 protein: CASSISGERSEKLFF
CDR3 DNA: TGTGCCAGTAGTATATCAGGGGAACGAAGTGAAAAACTGTTTTTT

D gene: TRBD1
V gene: TRBV6-5
clone size: NA
J gene: TRBJ1-1
CDR3 protein: CASSYLTGAKNTEAFF
CDR3 DNA: TGTGCCAGCAGTTACTTGACAGGGGCCAAAAACACTGAAGCTTTCTTT

D gene: NA
V gene: TRBV5-6
clone size: few
J gene: TRBJ1-3
CDR3 protein: CASSLYEVSGNTIYF
CDR3 DNA: TGTGCCAGCAGCTTGTACGAGGTTTCTGGAAACACCATATATTTT

D gene: NA
V gene: TRBV29-1
clone size: few
J gene: TRBJ1-2
CDR3 protein: CSVEGQGYGYTF
CDR3 DNA: TGCAGCGTTGAAGGGCAGGGGTATGGCTACACCTTC

D gene: NA
V gene: TRBV29-1
clone size: few
J gene: TRBJ2-7
CDR3 protein: CSLEGHYEQYF
CDR3 DNA: TGCAGCCTAGAAGGGCACTACGAGCAGTACTTC

D gene: NA
V gene: TRBV2
clone size: few
J gene: TRBJ2-7
CDR3 protein: CASSTREDRSPSYEQYF
CDR3 DNA: TGTGCCAGCAGTACTCGCGAGGACAGATCTCCCTCCTACGAGCAGTACTTC

D gene: NA
V gene: TRBV7-6
clone size: NA
J gene: TRBJ1-1
CDR3 protein: CASSPDRMNTEAFF
CDR3 DNA: TGTGCCAGCAGCCCGGACAGAATGAACACTGAAGCTTTCTTT

D gene: NA
V gene: TRBV27
clone size: NA
J gene: TRBJ1-1
CDR3 protein: CASSPPGGGPWVNTEAFF
CDR3 DNA: TGTGCCAGCAGTCCCCCCGGGGGAGGTCCATGGGTGAACACTGAAGCTTTCTTT

D gene: TRBD2
V gene: TRBV5-6
clone size: NA
J gene: TRBJ2-1
CDR3 protein: CASSLGGGGAGNEQFF
CDR3 DNA: TGTGCCAGCAGCTTGGGGGGCGGGGGGGCCGGGAATGAGCAGTTCTTC

D gene: NA
V gene: TRBV7-8
clone size: few
J gene: TRBJ2-7
CDR3 protein: CASSLTVYEQYF
CDR3 DNA: TGTGCCAGCAGCTTAACAGTTTACGAGCAGTACTTC

D gene: NA
V gene: TRBV6-1
clone size: NA
J gene: TRBJ1-1
CDR3 protein: CASDLRGVMNTEAFF
CDR3 DNA: TGTGCCAGCGACCTCCGGGGGGTGATGAACACTGAAGCTTTCTTT

D gene: TRBD1
V gene: TRBV6-5
clone size: few
J gene: TRBJ2-7
CDR3 protein: CASTAFGTGLEQYF
CDR3 DNA: TGTGCCAGCACTGCCTTTGGGACAGGGCTCGAGCAGTACTTC